This T cell receptor beta chain comes out of a study of molecular identifiers for immune sequencing clone quantification. Per the germline V gene, CDR1 is SGHTA and CDR2 is FQGTGA. CDR3 length: 14 amino acids. V lost 3 bases to trimming and J lost 5 bases; unmatched junction nucleotides: 6. TCRdb ran MiXCR on the PCR reads and lists one entry per CDR3 protein. Counted here are hundreds of thousands of distinct CDR3 sequences, about 25% occurring once; the ten biggest clones make up roughly 0.83%. The sequence was obtained from a human donor in good health. Some libraries in this study had Jurkat cell RNA spiked in. The sample consisted of naive CD8+ T cells from blood, with Jurkat cell RNA spiked in. Subset here: FACS-sorted CD8+CD4-CCR7+CD45RA+ naive T cells. The V and J genes are TRBV7-3 and TRBJ2-7, with 8 bases fitting TRBD1. CDR3 nucleotide sequence: TGTGCCAGCAGCTTGACAGGGGCAACCCACGAGCAGTACTTC. Its translation: CASSLTGATHEQYF.